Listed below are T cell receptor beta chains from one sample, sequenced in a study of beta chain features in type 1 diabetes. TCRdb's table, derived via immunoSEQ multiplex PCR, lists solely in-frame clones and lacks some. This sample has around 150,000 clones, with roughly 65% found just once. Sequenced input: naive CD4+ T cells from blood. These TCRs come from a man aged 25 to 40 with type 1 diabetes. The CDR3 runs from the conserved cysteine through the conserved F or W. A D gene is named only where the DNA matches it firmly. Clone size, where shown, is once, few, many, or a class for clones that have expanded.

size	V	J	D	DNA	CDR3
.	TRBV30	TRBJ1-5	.	TGTGCCTGGAGTGGAGATCACAATCAGCCCCAGCATTTT	CAWSGDHNQPQHF
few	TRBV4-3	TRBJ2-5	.	TGCGCCAGCAGCCGGGCAATGAGGGGACAAGAGACCCAGTACTTC	CASSRAMRGQETQYF
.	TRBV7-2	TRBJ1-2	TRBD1	TGTGCCAGCAGCTTAGAATCTCCCGGGACAGGGTCTGGCTACACCTTC	CASSLESPGTGSGYTF
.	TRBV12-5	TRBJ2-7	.	TGTGCTACGCGACTCCCTGGCGCAAACTCCTACGAGCAGTACTTC	CATRLPGANSYEQYF
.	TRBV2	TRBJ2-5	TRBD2	TGTGCCAGCAGCCCCGGGACTAGCGGCCCGTGGGAGACCCAGTACTTC	CASSPGTSGPWETQYF
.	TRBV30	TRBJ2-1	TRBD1	TGTGCCTGGAGTCGATTAGGGGGCGTCGAGTACAATGAGCAGTTCTTC	CAWSRLGGVEYNEQFF
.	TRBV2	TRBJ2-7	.	TGTGCCAGCAGTGATGTTAACAGGCCGCCCTACGAGCAGTACTTC	CASSDVNRPPYEQYF
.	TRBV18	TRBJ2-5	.	TGTGCCAGCTCACCACGAAGTGAGACCCAGTACTTC	CASSPRSETQYF
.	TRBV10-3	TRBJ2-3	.	TGTGCCATCAGTGAGTCGAATAGGGCAGTCACAGATACGCAGTATTTT	CAISESNRAVTDTQYF
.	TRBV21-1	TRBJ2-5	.	TGTGCCAGTCGGCACATAAAACTTGACAGAGCGTACCAAGAGACCCAGTACTTC	CASRHIKLDRAYQETQYF
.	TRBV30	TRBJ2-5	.	TGTGCCTGGAGTGTCCAGGGGGGTGAGACCCAGTACTTC	CAWSVQGGETQYF
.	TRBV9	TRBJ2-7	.	TGTGCCAGCAGCCCCTCCGGGATTTCCTACGAGCAGTACTTC	CASSPSGISYEQYF
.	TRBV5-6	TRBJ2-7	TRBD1	TGTGCCAGCAGCTCCGGGACAGCCTCCTACGAGCAGTACTTC	CASSSGTASYEQYF
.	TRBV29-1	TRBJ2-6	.	TGCAGCGTTGCAAGTTGGGCCGCCTCTGGGGCCAACGTCCTGACTTTC	CSVASWAASGANVLTF
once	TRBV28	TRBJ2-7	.	TGTGCCAGCAGTTTGGTTGGCTACGAGCAGTACTTC	CASSLVGYEQYF
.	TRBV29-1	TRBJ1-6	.	TGCAGCGCGCTGCTGGGGAACAATTCACCCCTCCACTTT	CSALLGNNSPLHF